Listed below are T cell receptor beta chains from one sample, sequenced in a study of blood T cell repertoires in COVID-19. Method: immunoSEQ multiplex PCR; TCRdb's copy keeps in-frame clones and lacks some. The table lists some 240,000 clones, around 80% of them singletons. The specimen sequenced was PBMCs or T cells enriched from blood (not recorded which). These receptors all come from a man under 40 with acute COVID-19. Each CDR3 is given with its conserved first and last residue. A D gene is named only where the DNA matches it firmly. Size is omitted from some rows. Given values are once, few, many or a class for expanded clones.

length | D | J | V | size | CDR3 | DNA
14 | - | TRBJ1-1 | TRBV28 | - | CASTQQGPNTEAFF | TGTGCCAGCACCCAACAGGGCCCAAACACTGAAGCTTTCTTT
13 | - | TRBJ2-3 | TRBV27 | - | CASSWQKADTQYF | TGTGCCAGCAGTTGGCAGAAAGCAGATACGCAGTATTTT
13 | - | TRBJ1-3 | TRBV7-6 | - | CASSLGPGNTIYF | TGTGCCAGCAGCTTGGGGCCTGGAAACACCATATATTTT
14 | TRBD1 | TRBJ1-6 | TRBV30 | - | CAWSVDRGHSPLHF | TGTGCCTGGAGTGTCGACAGGGGGCATTCACCCCTCCACTTT
11 | - | TRBJ2-5 | TRBV7-9 | - | CASSPPGTQYF | TGTGCCAGCAGCCCTCCAGGGACCCAGTACTTC
14 | - | TRBJ1-2 | TRBV13 | - | CASSSGQSNYGYTF | TGTGCCAGCAGCTCCGGACAGTCTAACTATGGCTACACCTTC
17 | - | TRBJ2-5 | TRBV27 | many | CASSSPSGGPHQETQYF | TGTGCCAGCAGTTCGCCATCCGGGGGGCCCCACCAAGAGACCCAGTACTTC
18 | - | TRBJ2-2 | TRBV3-1/TRBV3-2 | - | CASSQGRGGLFRTGELFF | TGTGCCAGCAGCCAAGGGAGGGGGGGACTTTTTCGCACCGGGGAGCTGTTTTTT
14 | - | TRBJ1-2 | TRBV6-6 | - | CASMIRDPNYGYTF | TGTGCCAGCATGATCAGGGATCCTAACTATGGCTACACCTTC
14 | - | TRBJ1-1 | TRBV6-5 | few | CASSYGRDISEAFF | TGTGCCAGCAGTTACGGCAGGGATATTAGTGAAGCTTTCTTT
12 | - | TRBJ2-2 | TRBV7-3 | - | CASSLSGGELFF | TGTGCCAGCAGCTTATCCGGCGGGGAGCTGTTTTTT
14 | TRBD1 | TRBJ1-4 | TRBV7-9 | - | CASSLEGAGEKLFF | TGTGCCAGCAGCTTAGAGGGGGCGGGTGAAAAACTGTTTTTT
11 | - | TRBJ1-1 | TRBV28 | once | CASRVYSEAFF | TGTGCCAGCAGGGTCTACAGCGAAGCTTTCTTT
14 | TRBD2 | TRBJ2-1 | TRBV30 | - | CAWNRLAGGWGQFF | TGTGCCTGGAATAGACTAGCGGGGGGTTGGGGGCAGTTCTTC
15 | TRBD1 | TRBJ1-5 | TRBV19 | - | CASSIPAHRGEPQHF | TGTGCCAGTAGTATCCCCGCCCACAGGGGCGAGCCCCAGCATTTT
13 | - | TRBJ2-5 | TRBV5-4 | - | CASSLSGQETQYF | TGTGCCAGCAGCTTGTCCGGCCAAGAGACCCAGTACTTC
15 | TRBD1 | TRBJ1-3 | TRBV6-5 | - | CASSQWTGSGNTIYF | TGTGCCAGCAGTCAGTGGACAGGCTCTGGAAACACCATATATTTT
17 | - | TRBJ1-1 | TRBV9 | - | CASSAPAVGQKNTEAFF | TGTGCCAGCAGCGCCCCCGCGGTAGGACAGAAAAACACTGAAGCTTTCTTT
18 | TRBD1 | TRBJ2-2 | TRBV6-6 | - | CASRRPRPGQGFGGELFF | TGTGCCAGCAGACGACCCAGACCGGGACAGGGATTTGGCGGGGAGCTGTTTTTT
17 | - | TRBJ1-4 | TRBV19 | - | CASSILGRSATNEKLFF | TGTGCCAGTAGTATTCTCGGGAGGAGTGCAACTAATGAAAAACTGTTTTTT
15 | - | TRBJ1-5 | TRBV19 | many | CASSIVSTGNQPQHF | TGTGCCAGTAGTATAGTATCGACAGGCAATCAGCCCCAGCATTTT
14 | - | TRBJ2-5 | TRBV11-3 | - | CASSPNRAGETQYF | TGTGCCAGCAGCCCCAATAGGGCGGGAGAGACCCAGTACTTC
16 | TRBD2 | TRBJ2-3 | TRBV6-4 | many | CASSDGTSGGADTQYF | TGTGCCAGCAGTGACGGGACTAGCGGGGGGGCAGATACGCAGTATTTT
15 | - | TRBJ1-2 | TRBV4-2 | - | CASSQESRGDYGYTF | TGTGCCAGCAGCCAAGAATCACGCGGGGACTATGGCTACACCTTC
13 | TRBD1 | TRBJ1-5 | TRBV6-6 | - | CASIMTGGGPQHF | TGTGCCAGCATCATGACAGGGGGAGGACCCCAGCATTTT
14 | TRBD2 | TRBJ2-3 | TRBV6-5 | few | CATSGGRDTDTQYF | TGTGCCACCTCGGGGGGGAGGGACACAGATACGCAGTATTTT
16 | - | TRBJ1-2 | TRBV19 | - | CASNMDPASRGYGYTF | TGTGCCAGTAATATGGACCCGGCTTCCCGAGGGTATGGCTACACCTTC
17 | TRBD1 | TRBJ2-4 | TRBV5-1 | - | CASSPLGQGSSKNIQYF | TGCGCCAGCAGCCCCCTCGGACAGGGGTCGTCCAAAAACATTCAGTACTTC
16 | TRBD1 | TRBJ2-5 | TRBV7-3 | - | CASSLGTGGNQETQYF | TGTGCCAGCAGCTTAGGGACAGGGGGAAACCAAGAGACCCAGTACTTC
15 | - | TRBJ1-4 | TRBV7-6 | few | CASSLDVGLYEKLFF | TGTGCCAGCAGCTTAGATGTGGGGCTGTATGAAAAACTGTTTTTT
14 | TRBD1 | TRBJ1-2 | TRBV6-5 | - | CASSSATGIYGYTF | TGTGCCAGCAGTTCTGCGACAGGGATCTATGGCTACACCTTC
16 | - | TRBJ2-6 | TRBV6-4 | - | CASSDSTGSGANVLTF | TGTGCCAGCAGTGACTCTACAGGGTCCGGGGCCAACGTCCTGACTTTC
16 | - | TRBJ1-6 | TRBV5-1 | once | CASSLAGGSYNSPLHF | TGCGCCAGCAGCTTGGCCGGGGGCTCCTATAATTCACCCCTCCACTTT
14 | - | TRBJ2-2 | TRBV7-9 | - | CASSKTRDQGELFF | TGTGCCAGCAGTAAAACTCGGGATCAGGGGGAGCTGTTTTTT
16 | - | TRBJ1-6 | TRBV7-2 | - | CASSPREFSYNSPLHF | TGTGCCAGCAGCCCGAGAGAGTTTTCCTATAATTCACCCCTCCACTTT
13 | - | TRBJ1-1 | TRBV11-2 | - | CASSFRGITEAFF | TGTGCCAGCAGCTTTCGGGGGATCACTGAAGCTTTCTTT
15 | - | TRBJ1-5 | TRBV19 | - | CASSIGQNSNQPQHF | TGTGCCAGTAGTATAGGACAGAATAGCAATCAGCCCCAGCATTTT
16 | TRBD2 | TRBJ2-3 | TRBV4-2 | - | CASSQNSRGSTDTQYF | TGTGCCAGCAGCCAAAACTCGCGGGGGAGCACAGATACGCAGTATTTT
16 | - | TRBJ1-5 | TRBV6-6 | - | CASSYPGGNSNQPQHF | TGTGCCAGCAGTTACCCCGGCGGGAATAGCAATCAGCCCCAGCATTTT
14 | - | TRBJ1-2 | TRBV5-1 | once | CASSPQGLRYGYTF | TGTGCCAGCAGCCCACAGGGTTTGCGCTATGGCTACACCTTC
15 | TRBD1 | TRBJ1-5 | TRBV4-3 | - | CASSQGSTGVQPQHF | TGCGCCAGCAGCCAAGGGAGCACAGGGGTTCAGCCCCAGCATTTT
13 | TRBD1 | TRBJ1-5 | TRBV5-4 | - | CASSWDRDQPQHF | TGTGCCAGCAGCTGGGACAGAGATCAGCCCCAGCATTTT
12 | TRBD1 | TRBJ2-3 | TRBV7-9 | - | CASSRGPDTQYF | TGTGCCAGCAGCAGGGGGCCAGATACGCAGTATTTT
14 | - | TRBJ2-5 | TRBV5-1 | - | CASSRDLGAPTQYF | TGTGCCAGCAGTCGGGATTTGGGGGCCCCGACCCAGTACTTC
16 | TRBD2 | TRBJ2-1 | TRBV9 | - | CASSAGLAGGLSEQFF | TGTGCCAGCAGCGCCGGACTAGCGGGGGGGCTTAGTGAGCAGTTCTTC